This TCR beta chain was retrieved from a study of blood T cell repertoires in COVID-19. As for the study in general: From the United States, Italy and Spain came samples of acute and convalescent COVID-19.

The data were produced by immunoSEQ multiplex PCR, yet TCRdb's version contains in-frame clones alone and is incomplete. Of some 200,000 clones listed, roughly 80% are singletons. This clone appeared a single time. Germline assignment: CDR1 SQVTM and CDR2 ANQGSEA. V dropped 5 bases and J dropped 3 bases, with 6 bases sitting between them. The CDR3 extends over 11 amino acids. Sequenced sample: peripheral blood. The chain joins TRBV29-1 to TRBJ2-3, with D unclear. This sequence was found in a woman in her seventies with COVID-19, enrolled during active disease. This CDR3 reads CSVSHTDTQYF. The CDR3 nucleotides are TGCAGCGTTTCACATACAGATACGCAGTATTTT.